Given below is one T cell receptor (beta chain) in context. Its antigen remains unidentified. Every donor was a healthy person donating bone marrow. CDR3 length equals 15 residues. Germline V gene data show CDR1 as SGHRS and CDR2 as YFSETQ. V was clipped by 5 bases and J by 5 bases; unmatched bases: 11. The sample is drawn from a study of cytomegalovirus exposure and HLA in healthy donors. Across the study: Tens of millions of unique TCRs from HLA-typed donors were held in an early release of data. Study results and caveats: The study put 150 or so TCR beta chains on its list as cytomegalovirus-associated. TCR beta chain V- and J-gene trimming was linked, in a later analysis, to a missense variant in DCLRE1C.

PCR was performed using 60 Vbeta and 13 Jbeta primers. Generated by immunoSEQ multiplex PCR, the TCRdb table keeps only in-frame clones and is missing some. The table includes about 190,000 clones, just under 75% detected once. Sequences were obtained from PBMCs. The chain joins TRBV5-1 to TRBJ2-5, with 8 bases identical to TRBD2. The TCR originated in a woman under 40 in good health and CMV-seropositive. CDR3 in DNA: TGCGCCAGCAGGTTTAGCGGGAAGAGTGGGGAGACCCAGTACTTC. Its protein is CASRFSGKSGETQYF. The whole variable domain, remainder taken from reference TRBV5-1 and TRBJ2-5, is KAGVTQTPRYLIKTRGQQVTLSCSPISGHRSVSWYQQTPGQGLQFLFEYFSETQRNKGNFPGRFSGRQFSNSRSEMNVSTLELGDSALYLCASRFSGKSGETQYFGPGTRLLVL.